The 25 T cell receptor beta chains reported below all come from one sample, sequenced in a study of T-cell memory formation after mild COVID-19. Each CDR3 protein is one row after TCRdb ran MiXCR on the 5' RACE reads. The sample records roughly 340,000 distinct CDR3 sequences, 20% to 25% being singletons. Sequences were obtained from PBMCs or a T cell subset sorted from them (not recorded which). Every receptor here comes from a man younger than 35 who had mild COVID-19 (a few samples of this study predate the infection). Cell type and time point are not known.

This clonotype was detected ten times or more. CDR3 sequence reads: CASSAGLAGGNEQFF. For the CDR3, the DNA is TGTGCCAGCAGCGCCGGACTAGCGGGGGGAAATGAGCAGTTCTTC. J is TRBJ2-1 and V is TRBV7-2, with 14 bases matching TRBD2. The V and J ends lost 5 bases and 7 bases, in that order; junction bases with no gene match: 4. Germline loops: CDR1 SGHTA, CDR2 FQGNSA. The CDR3 extends over 15 amino acids.

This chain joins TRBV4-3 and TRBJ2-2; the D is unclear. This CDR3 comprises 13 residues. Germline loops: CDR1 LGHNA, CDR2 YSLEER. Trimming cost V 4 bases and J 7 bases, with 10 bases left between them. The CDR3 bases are TGCGCCAGCAGCCTTGCACGCCGCGGGGAGCTGTTTTTT. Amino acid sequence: CASSLARRGELFF.

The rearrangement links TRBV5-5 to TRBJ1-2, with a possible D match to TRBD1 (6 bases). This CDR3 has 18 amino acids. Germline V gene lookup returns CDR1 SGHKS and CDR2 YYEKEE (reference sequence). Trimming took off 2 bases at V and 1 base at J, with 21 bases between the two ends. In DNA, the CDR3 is TGTGCCAGCAGCTTCCATCCCCCCAGGACAGCTAATAACTATGGCTACACCTTC. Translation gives CASSFHPPRTANNYGYTF.

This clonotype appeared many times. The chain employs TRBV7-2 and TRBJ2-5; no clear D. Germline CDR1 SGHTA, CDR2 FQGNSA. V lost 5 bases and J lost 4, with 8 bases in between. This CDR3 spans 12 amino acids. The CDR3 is CASSNRLETQYF. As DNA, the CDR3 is TGTGCCAGCAGCAACAGACTAGAGACCCAGTACTTC.

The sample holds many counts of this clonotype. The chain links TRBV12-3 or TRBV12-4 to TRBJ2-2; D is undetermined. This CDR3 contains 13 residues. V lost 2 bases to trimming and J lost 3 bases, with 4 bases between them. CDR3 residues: CASSLWDTGELFF. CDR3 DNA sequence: TGTGCCAGCAGTTTATGGGACACCGGGGAGCTGTTTTTT.

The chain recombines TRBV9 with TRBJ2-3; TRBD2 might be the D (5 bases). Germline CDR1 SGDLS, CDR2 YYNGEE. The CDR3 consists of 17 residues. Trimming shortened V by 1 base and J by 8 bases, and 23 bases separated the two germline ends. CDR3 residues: CASSVRGDSLAPGTQYF. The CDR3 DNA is TGTGCCAGCAGCGTACGGGGAGACTCCCTCGCTCCAGGTACGCAGTATTTT.

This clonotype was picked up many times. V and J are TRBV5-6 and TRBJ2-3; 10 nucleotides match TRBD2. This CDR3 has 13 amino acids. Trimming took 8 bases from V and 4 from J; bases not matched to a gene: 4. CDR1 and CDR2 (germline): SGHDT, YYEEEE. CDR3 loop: CASTSGVADTQYF. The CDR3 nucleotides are TGTGCCAGTACTAGCGGGGTAGCAGATACGCAGTATTTT.

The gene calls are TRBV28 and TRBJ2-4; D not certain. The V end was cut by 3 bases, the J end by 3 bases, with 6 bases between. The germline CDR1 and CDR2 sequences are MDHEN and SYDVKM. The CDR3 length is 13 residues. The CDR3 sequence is CASSLQDKNIQYF. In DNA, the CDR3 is TGTGCCAGCAGTTTGCAAGACAAAAACATTCAGTACTTC.

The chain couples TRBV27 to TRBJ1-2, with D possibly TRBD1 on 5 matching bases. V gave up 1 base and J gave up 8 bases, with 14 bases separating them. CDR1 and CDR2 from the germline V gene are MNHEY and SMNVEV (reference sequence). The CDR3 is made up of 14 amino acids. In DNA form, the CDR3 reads TGTGCCAGCAGTTTATTTGGAGGGGATGGAGGCTACACCTTC. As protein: CASSLFGGDGGYTF.

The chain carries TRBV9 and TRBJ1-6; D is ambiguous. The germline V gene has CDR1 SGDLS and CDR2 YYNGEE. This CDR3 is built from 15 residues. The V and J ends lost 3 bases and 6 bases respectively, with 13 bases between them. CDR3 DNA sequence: TGTGCCAGCAGCGGCGACAACGGGCGTAATTCACCCCTCCACTTT. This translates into CASSGDNGRNSPLHF.

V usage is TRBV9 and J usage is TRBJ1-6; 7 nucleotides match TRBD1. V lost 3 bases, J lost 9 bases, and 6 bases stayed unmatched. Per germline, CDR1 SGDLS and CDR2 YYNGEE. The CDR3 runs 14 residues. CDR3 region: CASSGGTVSSPLHF. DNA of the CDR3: TGTGCCAGCAGCGGAGGGACAGTATCTTCACCCCTCCACTTT.

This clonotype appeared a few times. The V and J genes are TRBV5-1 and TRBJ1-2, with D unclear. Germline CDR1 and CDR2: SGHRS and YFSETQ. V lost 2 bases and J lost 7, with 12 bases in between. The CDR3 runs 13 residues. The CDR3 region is CASSLGSTSGYTF. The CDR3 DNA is TGCGCCAGCAGCTTAGGATCAACTAGTGGCTACACCTTC.

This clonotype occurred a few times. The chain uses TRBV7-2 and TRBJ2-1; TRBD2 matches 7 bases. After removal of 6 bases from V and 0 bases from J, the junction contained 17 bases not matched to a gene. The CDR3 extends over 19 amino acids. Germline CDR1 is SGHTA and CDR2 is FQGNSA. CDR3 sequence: CASSSPGTMGLSSYNEQFF. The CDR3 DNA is TGTGCCAGCAGTTCACCCGGGACTATGGGCTTGAGCTCCTACAATGAGCAGTTCTTC.

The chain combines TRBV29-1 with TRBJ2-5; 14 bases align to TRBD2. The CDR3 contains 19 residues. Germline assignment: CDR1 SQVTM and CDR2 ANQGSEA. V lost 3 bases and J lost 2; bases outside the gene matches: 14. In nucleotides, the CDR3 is TGCAGCGTTGAGCCTATGACTAGCGGGGGGGCCTACGGGCAAGAGACCCAGTACTTC. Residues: CSVEPMTSGGAYGQETQYF.

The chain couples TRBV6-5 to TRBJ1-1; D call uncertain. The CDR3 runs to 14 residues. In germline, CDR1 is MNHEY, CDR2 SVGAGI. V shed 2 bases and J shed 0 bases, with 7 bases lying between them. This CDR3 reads CASSYSGLNTEAFF. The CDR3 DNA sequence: TGTGCCAGCAGTTACAGTGGATTGAACACTGAAGCTTTCTTT.

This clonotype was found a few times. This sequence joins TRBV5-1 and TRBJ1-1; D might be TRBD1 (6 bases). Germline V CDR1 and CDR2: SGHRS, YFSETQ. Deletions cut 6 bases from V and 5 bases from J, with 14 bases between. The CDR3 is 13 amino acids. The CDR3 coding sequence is TGCGCCAGCACCCCAGGGGCCGCGACTGAAGCTTTCTTT. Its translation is CASTPGAATEAFF. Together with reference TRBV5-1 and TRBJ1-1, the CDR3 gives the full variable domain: KAGVTQTPRYLIKTRGQQVTLSCSPISGHRSVSWYQQTPGQGLQFLFEYFSETQRNKGNFPGRFSGRQFSNSRSEMNVSTLELGDSALYLCASTPGAATEAFFGQGTRLTVV.

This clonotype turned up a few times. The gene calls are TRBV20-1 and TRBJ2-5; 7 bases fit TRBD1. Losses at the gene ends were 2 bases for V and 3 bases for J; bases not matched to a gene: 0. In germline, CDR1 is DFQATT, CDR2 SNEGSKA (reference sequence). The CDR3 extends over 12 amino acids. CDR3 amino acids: CSARTGEETQYF. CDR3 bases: TGCAGTGCTAGAACAGGGGAAGAGACCCAGTACTTC.

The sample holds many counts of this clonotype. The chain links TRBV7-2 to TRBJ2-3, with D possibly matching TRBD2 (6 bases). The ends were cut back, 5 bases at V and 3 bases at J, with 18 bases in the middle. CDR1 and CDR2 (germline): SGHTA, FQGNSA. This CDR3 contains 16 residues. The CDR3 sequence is CASSRLMGGVTDTQYF. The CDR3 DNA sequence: TGTGCCAGCAGCCGCCTGATGGGCGGGGTGACAGATACGCAGTATTTT. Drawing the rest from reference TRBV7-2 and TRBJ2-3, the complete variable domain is GAGVSQSPSNKVTEKGKDVELRCDPISGHTALYWYRQSLGQGLEFLIYFQGNSAPDKSGLPSDRFSAERTGGSVSTLTIQRTQQEDSAVYLCASSRLMGGVTDTQYFGPGTRLTVL.

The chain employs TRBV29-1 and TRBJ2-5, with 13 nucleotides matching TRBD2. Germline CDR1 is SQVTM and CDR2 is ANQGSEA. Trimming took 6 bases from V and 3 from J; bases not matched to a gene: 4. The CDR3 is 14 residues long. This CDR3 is CSVAGTSGEETQYF. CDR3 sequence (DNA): TGCAGCGTGGCGGGGACTAGCGGGGAAGAGACCCAGTACTTC. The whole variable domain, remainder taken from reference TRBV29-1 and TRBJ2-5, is SAVISQKPSRDICQRGTSLTIQCQVDSQVTMMFWYRQQPGQSLTLIATANQGSEATYESGFVIDKFPISRPNLTFSTLTVSNMSPEDSSIYLCSVAGTSGEETQYFGPGTRLLVL.

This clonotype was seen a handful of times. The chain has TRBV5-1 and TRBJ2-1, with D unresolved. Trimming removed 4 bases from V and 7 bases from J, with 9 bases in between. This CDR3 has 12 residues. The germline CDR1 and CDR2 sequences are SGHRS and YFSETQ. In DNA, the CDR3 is TGCGCCAGCAGCGTGGCGATTAATGAGCAGTTCTTC. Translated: CASSVAINEQFF.

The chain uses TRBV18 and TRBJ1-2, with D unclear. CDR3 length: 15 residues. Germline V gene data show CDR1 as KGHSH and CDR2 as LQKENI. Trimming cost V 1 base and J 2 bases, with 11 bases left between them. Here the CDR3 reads CASSPQEAPNYGYTF. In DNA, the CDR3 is TGTGCCAGCTCACCACAGGAAGCACCGAACTATGGCTACACCTTC.

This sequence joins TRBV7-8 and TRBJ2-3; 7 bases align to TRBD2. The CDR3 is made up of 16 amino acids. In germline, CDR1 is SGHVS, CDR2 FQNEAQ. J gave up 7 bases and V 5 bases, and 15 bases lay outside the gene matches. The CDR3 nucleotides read TGTGCCAGCAGCCCTGGTAATGCGGGGGTTCCCCATACGCAGTATTTT. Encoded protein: CASSPGNAGVPHTQYF.

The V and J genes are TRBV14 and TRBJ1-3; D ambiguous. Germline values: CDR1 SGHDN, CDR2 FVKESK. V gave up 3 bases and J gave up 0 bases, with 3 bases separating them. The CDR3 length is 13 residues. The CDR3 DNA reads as TGTGCCAGCAGCCAGTTCTCTGGAAACACCATATATTTT. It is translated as CASSQFSGNTIYF. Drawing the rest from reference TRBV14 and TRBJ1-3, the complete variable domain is EAGVTQFPSHSVIEKGQTVTLRCDPISGHDNLYWYRRVMGKEIKFLLHFVKESKQDESGMPNNRFLAERTGGTYSTLKVQPAELEDSGVYFCASSQFSGNTIYFGEGSWLTVV.

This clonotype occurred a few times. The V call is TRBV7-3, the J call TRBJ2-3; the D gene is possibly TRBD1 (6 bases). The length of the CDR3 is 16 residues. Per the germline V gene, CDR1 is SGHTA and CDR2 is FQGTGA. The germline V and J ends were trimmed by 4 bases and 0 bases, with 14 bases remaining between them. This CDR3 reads CASSYWGTTSTDTQYF. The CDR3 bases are TGTGCCAGCAGCTATTGGGGGACAACGAGCACAGATACGCAGTATTTT.

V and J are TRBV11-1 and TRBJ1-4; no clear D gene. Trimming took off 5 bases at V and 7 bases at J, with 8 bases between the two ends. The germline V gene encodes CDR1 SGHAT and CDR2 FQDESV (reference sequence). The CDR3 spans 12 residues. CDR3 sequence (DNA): TGTGCCAGCAGCACGACGGGTGAAAAACTGTTTTTT. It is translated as CASSTTGEKLFF. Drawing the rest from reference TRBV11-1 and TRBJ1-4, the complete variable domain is EAEVAQSPRYKITEKSQAVAFWCDPISGHATLYWYRQILGQGPELLVQFQDESVVDDSQLPKDRFSAERLKGVDSTLKIQPAELGDSAMYLCASSTTGEKLFFGSGTQLSVL.